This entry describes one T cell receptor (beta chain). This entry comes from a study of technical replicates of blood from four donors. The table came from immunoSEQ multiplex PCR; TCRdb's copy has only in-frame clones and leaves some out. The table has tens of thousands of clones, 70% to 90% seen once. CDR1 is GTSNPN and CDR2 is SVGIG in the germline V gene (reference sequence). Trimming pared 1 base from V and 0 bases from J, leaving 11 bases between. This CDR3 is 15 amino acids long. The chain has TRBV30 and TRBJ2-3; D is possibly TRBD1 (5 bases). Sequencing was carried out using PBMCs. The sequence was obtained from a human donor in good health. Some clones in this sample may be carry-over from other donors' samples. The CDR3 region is CAWSEGLSSTDTQYF. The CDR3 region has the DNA TGTGCCTGGAGTGAGGGGCTCTCTAGCACAGATACGCAGTATTTT.